Given below is one T cell receptor (beta chain) in context. Its antigen has not been determined. The input lacks base qualities; no much larger clone sits a single base away. Library preparation used 5' RACE. The data were produced on a NextSeq 500. Unique molecular identifiers were attached to individual cDNA molecules in the TCR library protocol so that sequencing error and PCR bias could be corrected. TCR alpha and beta chains were both sequenced, and the abundances of alpha and beta sequences in each sample were closely correlated with each other. Under the source paper's analysis protocol: Decombinator V4 was used to annotate TCR sequences for V gene, J gene and CDR3. Expanded TCRs were defined as changing significantly between any two time points under a Poisson model with p below 0.0001. TCR abundances were normalised to the total number of TCRs sequenced in each sample and reported as counts per million. A search of VDJdb, accessed on 1 November 2021, was run for TCRs annotated to CMV, EBV and SARS-CoV-2, with TCRs annotated for multiple antigens excluded. TCRdb's own reprocessing of the public reads used fastp at Q25 and MiXCR and kept productive beta chains. A single entry per CDR3 protein holds the most common genes and DNA from its merged rows. These V and J calls are TCRdb output, not the study's own analysis. In all, the sample holds over 100,000 distinct CDR3 sequences, and about an eighth of those were seen once. Approximately 6% of the sample comes from the top ten.

The study was a case-control design nested within a healthcare worker cohort in London, UK, with weekly nasopharyngeal swab PCR tests and blood sampling. Between 23 and 31 March 2020, the week of the UK lockdown, healthcare workers were enrolled and then followed up weekly for as long as 16 weeks. The sample originates from a study of early T cells in non-severe SARS-CoV-2 infection (dated by TCRdb to about 2021). As for the study more broadly: Bulk RNA from unsorted whole blood was used for TCR sequencing, so alpha and beta chains could not be paired. General study outcomes and caveats: VDJdb matching was skewed toward anti-spike CD8 responses and likely underestimated virus-specific expansions, missing private and CD4 specificities.

This TCR was sampled from an adult who was a healthcare worker with PCR-confirmed SARS-CoV-2 infection or an uninfected control (not recorded which). Sequencing was carried out using whole blood.

The CDR3 region: CASSPDLAGNTIYF. Read as DNA, the sequence is TGCGCCAGCAGCCCCGACCTTGCTGGAAACACCATATATTTT. The chain couples TRBV5-1 to TRBJ1-3, with the D gene too uncertain to name. V is shortened by 4 bases, J by 2 bases, and the region joining them spans 10 bases. There are 14 amino acids in the CDR3, from cysteine to phenylalanine inclusive. The entry retains the CDR3 DNA only, 42 bases that are in frame from base 1. Looking up the germline V gene yields CDR1 SGHRS and CDR2 YFSETQ.